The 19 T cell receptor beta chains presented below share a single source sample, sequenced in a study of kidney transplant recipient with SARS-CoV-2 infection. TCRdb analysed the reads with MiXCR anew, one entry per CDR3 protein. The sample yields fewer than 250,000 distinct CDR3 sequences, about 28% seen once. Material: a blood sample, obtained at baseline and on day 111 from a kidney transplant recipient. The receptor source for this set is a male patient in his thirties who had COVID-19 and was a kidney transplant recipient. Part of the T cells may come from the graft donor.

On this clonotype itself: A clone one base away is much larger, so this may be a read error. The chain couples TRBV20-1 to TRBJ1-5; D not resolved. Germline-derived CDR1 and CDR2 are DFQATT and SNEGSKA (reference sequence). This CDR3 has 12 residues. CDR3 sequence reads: CGARESNQPQHF. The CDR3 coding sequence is TGCGGTGCTAGAGAGAGCAATCAGCCCCAGCATTTT.

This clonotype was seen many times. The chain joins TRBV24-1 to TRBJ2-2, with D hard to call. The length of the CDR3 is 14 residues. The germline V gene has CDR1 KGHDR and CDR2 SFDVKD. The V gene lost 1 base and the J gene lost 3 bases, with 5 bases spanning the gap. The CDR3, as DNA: TGTGCCACCAGTGATTTTAAGCACACCGGGGAGCTGTTTTTT. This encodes CATSDFKHTGELFF.

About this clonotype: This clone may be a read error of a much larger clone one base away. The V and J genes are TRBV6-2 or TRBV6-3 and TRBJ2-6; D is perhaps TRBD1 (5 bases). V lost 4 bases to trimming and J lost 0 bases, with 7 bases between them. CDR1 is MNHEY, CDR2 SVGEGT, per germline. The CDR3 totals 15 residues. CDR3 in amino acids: CASSWGSSGANVLTF. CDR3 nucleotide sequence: TGTGCCAGCAGTTGGGGCAGCTCTGGGGCCAACGTCCTGACTTTC.

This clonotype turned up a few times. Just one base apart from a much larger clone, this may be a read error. Here the CDR3 reads CASNLGRSIPNTGELFF. CDR3 sequence (DNA): TGTGCCAGCAATTTAGGCAGGTCAATCCCGAACACCGGGGAGCTGTTTTTT. This rearrangement joins TRBV28 to TRBJ2-2, with D unclear. The CDR3 is 17 amino acids. From germline, CDR1 is MDHEN and CDR2 SYDVKM. The whole variable domain, remainder taken from reference TRBV28 and TRBJ2-2, is DVKVTQSSRYLVKRTGEKVFLECVQDMDHENMFWYRQDPGLGLRLIYFSYDVKMKEKGDIPEGYSVSREKKERFSLILESASTNQTSMYLCASNLGRSIPNTGELFFGEGSRLTVL.

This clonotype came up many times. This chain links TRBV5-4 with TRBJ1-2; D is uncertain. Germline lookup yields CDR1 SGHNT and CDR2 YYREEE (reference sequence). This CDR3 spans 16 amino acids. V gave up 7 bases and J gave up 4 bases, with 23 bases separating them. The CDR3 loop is CASPRYVPGKTYGYTF. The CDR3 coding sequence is TGTGCCAGCCCACGGTACGTACCAGGAAAGACCTATGGCTACACCTTC. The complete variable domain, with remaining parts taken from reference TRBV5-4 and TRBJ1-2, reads ETGVTQSPTHLIKTRGQQVTLRCSSQSGHNTVSWYQQALGQGPQFIFQYYREEENGRGNFPPRFSGLQFPNYSSELNVNALELDDSALYLCASPRYVPGKTYGYTFGSGTRLTVV.

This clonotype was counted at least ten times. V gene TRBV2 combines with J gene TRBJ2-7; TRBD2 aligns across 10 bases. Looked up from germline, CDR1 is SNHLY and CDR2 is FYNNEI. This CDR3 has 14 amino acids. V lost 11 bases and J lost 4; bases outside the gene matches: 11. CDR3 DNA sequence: TGTGCCGGGGGGACTAGCGCCGTTTTGTACGAGCAGTACTTC. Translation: CAGGTSAVLYEQYF. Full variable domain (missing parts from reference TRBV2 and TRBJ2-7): EPEVTQTPSHQVTQMGQEVILRCVPISNHLYFYWYRQILGQKVEFLVSFYNNEISEKSEIFDDQFSVERPDGSNFTLKIRSTKLEDSAMYFCAGGTSAVLYEQYFGPGTRLTVT.

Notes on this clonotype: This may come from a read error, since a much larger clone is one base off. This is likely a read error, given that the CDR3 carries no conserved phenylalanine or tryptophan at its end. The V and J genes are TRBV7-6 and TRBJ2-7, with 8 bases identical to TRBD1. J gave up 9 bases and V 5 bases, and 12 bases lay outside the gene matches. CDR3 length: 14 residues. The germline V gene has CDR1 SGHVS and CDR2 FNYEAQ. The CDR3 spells CASSHWTGKSVQYL. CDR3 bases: TGTGCCAGCAGCCATTGGACAGGGAAGTCGGTGCAGTACCTC.

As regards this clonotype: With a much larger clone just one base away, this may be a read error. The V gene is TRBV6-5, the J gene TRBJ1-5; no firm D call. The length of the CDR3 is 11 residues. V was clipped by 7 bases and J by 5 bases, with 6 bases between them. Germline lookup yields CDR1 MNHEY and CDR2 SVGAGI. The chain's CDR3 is CASNSDQPQHF. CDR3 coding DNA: TGTGCCAGCAATTCCGATCAGCCCCAGCATTTT.

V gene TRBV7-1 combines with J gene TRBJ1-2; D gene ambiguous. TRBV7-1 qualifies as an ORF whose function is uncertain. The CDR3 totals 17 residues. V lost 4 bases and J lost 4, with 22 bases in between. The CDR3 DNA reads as TGTGCCAGCAGCTTACCTGCTCACGAGGGAAAGACCTATGGCTACACCTTC. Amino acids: CASSLPAHEGKTYGYTF.

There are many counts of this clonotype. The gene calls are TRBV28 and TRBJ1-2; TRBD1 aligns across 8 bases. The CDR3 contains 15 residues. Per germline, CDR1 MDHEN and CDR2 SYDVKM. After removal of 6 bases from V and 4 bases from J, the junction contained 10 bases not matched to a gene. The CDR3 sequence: CASRFTQGATYGYTF. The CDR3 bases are TGTGCCAGCAGGTTTACCCAGGGGGCCACCTATGGCTACACCTTC.

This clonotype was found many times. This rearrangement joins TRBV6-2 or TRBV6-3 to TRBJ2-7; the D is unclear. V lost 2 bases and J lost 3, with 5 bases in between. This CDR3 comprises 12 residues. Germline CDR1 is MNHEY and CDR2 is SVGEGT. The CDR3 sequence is CASSYGIYEQYF. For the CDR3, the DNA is TGTGCCAGCAGTTACGGAATCTACGAGCAGTACTTC.

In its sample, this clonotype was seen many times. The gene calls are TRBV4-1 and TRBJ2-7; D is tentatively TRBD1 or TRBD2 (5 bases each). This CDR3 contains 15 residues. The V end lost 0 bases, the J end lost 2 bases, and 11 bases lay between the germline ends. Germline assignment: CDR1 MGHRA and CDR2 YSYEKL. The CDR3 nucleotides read TGCGCCAGCAGCCAAGATGGGACCTCACCCTACGAGCAGTACTTC. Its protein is CASSQDGTSPYEQYF.

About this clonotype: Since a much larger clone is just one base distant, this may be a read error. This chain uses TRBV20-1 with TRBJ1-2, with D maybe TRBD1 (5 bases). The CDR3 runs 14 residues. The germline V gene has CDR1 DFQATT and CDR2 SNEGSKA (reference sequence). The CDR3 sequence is CSASGRGGGYGDTF. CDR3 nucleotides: TGCAGTGCTAGTGGGAGGGGAGGTGGGTATGGCGACACCTTC.

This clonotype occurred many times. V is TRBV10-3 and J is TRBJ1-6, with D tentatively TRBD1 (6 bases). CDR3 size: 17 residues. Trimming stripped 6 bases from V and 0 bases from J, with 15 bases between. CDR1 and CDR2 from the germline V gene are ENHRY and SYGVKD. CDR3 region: CAIRRGDASSYNSPLHF. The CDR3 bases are TGTGCCATCAGGAGGGGGGACGCGAGCTCCTATAATTCACCCCTCCACTTT.

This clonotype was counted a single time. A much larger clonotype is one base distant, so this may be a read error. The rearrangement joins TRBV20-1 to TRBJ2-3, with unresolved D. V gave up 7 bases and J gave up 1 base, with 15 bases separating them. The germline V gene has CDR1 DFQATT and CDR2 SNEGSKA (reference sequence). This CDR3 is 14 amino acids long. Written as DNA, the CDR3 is TGCAGTGTGACCGGGCCCTTGGGCACAGATACGCAGTATTTT. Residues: CSVTGPLGTDTQYF.

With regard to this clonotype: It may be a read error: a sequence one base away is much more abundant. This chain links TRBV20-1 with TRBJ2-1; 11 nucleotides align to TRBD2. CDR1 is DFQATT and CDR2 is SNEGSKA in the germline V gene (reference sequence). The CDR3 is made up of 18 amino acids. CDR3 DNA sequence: TGCAGTGCCGGAGACCGGGAGGTAGCGGGAGGGCCTGGAAATGGGCAGTTCTTC. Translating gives CSAGDREVAGGPGNGQFF.

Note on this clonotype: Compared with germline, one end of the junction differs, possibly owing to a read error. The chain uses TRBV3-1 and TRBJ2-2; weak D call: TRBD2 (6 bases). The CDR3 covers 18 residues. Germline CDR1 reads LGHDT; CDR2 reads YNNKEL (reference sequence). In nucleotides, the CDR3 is TGTGCCAGCAGCACGGGGAGTCCCATTTCAGGCTTGGCCGGGGGGCTGTTTTTT. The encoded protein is CASSTGSPISGLAGGLFF.

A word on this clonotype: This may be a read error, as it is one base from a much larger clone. The CDR3 protein is CASSLGRKLAGVSYDEQFF. As DNA, the CDR3 is TGTGCCAGCAGCTTAGGACGGAAACTAGCGGGGGTCTCCTACGATGAGCAGTTCTTC. This chain joins TRBV11-2 and TRBJ2-1; 11 nucleotides align to TRBD2. The CDR3 is 19 residues long. The germline gives CDR1 SGHAT, CDR2 FQNNGV.

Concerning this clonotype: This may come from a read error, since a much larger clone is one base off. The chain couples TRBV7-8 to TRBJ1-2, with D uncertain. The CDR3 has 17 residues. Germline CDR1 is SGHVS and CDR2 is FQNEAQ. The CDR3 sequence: CASSKNKFTRKTYGYAF. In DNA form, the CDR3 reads TGTGCCAGCAGCAAGAATAAGTTTACCCGAAAGACCTATGGCTACGCCTTC.